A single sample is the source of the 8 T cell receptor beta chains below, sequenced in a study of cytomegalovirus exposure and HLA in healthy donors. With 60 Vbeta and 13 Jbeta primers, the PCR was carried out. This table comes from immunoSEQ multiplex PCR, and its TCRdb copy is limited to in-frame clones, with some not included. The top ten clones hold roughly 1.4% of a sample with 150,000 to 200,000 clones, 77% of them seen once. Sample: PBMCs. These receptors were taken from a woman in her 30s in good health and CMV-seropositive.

CDR3 sequence reads: CASRSLAGIINEQYF. The DNA of the CDR3 is TGTGCCAGCAGGTCCCTAGCGGGCATCATCAACGAGCAGTACTTC. This chain links TRBV7-3 with TRBJ2-7; 8 bases align to TRBD2. With 6 bases clipped from V and 5 bases from J, the junction kept 12 bases outside the gene matches. Germline V gives CDR1 SGHTA, CDR2 FQGTGA. The length of the CDR3 is 15 residues. Drawing the rest from reference TRBV7-3 and TRBJ2-7, the complete variable domain is GAGVSQTPSNKVTEKGKYVELRCDPISGHTALYWYRQSLGQGPEFLIYFQGTGAADDSGLPNDRFFAVRPEGSVSTLKIQRTERGDSAVYLCASRSLAGIINEQYFGPGTRLTVT.

The CDR3 DNA is TGTGCCAGCAGCTTGGGGACTAGCGGGGACTACGAGCAGTACTTC. The encoded protein is CASSLGTSGDYEQYF. The rearrangement uses TRBV5-4 and TRBJ2-7, with 12 bases identical to TRBD2. The V and J ends lost 0 bases and 3 bases, in that order; junction bases with no gene match: 1. Germline CDR1 is SGHNT and CDR2 is YYREEE (reference sequence). The CDR3 covers 15 residues.

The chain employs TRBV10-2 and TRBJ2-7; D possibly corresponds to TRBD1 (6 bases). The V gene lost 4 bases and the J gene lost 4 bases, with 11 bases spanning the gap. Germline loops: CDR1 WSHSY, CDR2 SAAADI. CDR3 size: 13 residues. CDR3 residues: CASSVDSGYEQYF. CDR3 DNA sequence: TGCGCCAGCAGTGTGGACAGTGGATACGAGCAGTACTTC.

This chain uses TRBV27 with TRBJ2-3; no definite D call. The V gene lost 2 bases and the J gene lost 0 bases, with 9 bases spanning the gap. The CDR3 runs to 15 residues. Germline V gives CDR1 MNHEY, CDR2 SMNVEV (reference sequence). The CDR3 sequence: CASSLGLSSTDTQYF. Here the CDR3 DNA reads TGTGCCAGCAGTTTAGGGCTCTCTAGCACAGATACGCAGTATTTT.

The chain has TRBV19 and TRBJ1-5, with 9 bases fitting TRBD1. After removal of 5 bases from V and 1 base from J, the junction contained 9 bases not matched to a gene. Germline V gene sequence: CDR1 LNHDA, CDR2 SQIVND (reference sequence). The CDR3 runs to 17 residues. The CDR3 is CASSPYTGGKSNQPQHF. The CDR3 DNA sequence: TGTGCCAGTAGTCCATATACAGGGGGCAAAAGCAATCAGCCCCAGCATTTT. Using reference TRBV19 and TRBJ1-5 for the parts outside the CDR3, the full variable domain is DGGITQSPKYLFRKEGQNVTLSCEQNLNHDAMYWYRQDPGQGLRLIYYSQIVNDFQKGDIAEGYSVSREKKESFPLTVTSAQKNPTAFYLCASSPYTGGKSNQPQHFGDGTRLSIL.

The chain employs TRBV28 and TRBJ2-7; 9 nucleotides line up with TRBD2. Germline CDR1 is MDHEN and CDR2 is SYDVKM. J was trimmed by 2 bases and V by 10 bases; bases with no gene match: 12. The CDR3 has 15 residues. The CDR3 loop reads CATNSGGGRAYEQYF. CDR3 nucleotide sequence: TGTGCCACCAATTCCGGCGGCGGGAGGGCCTACGAGCAGTACTTC.

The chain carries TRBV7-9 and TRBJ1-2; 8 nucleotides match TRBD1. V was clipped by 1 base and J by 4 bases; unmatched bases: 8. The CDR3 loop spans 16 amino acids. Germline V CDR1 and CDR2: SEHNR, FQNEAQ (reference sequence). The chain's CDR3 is CASSLVQRQGPYGYTF. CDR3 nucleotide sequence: TGTGCCAGCAGCTTAGTTCAGCGACAGGGGCCCTATGGCTACACCTTC.

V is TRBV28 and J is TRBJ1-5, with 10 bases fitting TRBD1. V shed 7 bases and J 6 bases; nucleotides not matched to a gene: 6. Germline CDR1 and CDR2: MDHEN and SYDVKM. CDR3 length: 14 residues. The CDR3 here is CASIPTGGGQPQHF. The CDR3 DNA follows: TGTGCCAGCATACCGACAGGGGGCGGTCAGCCCCAGCATTTT.